These T cell receptor beta chains were read from a single sample in a study of blood T cell repertoires in COVID-19. Assay: immunoSEQ multiplex PCR; the TCRdb copy retains only in-frame clones and omits some. The sample gives about 270,000 clones, 75% to 90% of which show up once; over 10% is in the top ten. The sequenced material came from peripheral blood. The receptors were sampled from a woman in her seventies with COVID-19, enrolled during active disease. The CDR3 runs from the conserved cysteine through the conserved F or W. D genes are given only for firm matches. Where a row states a size, it is once, few, many or the class of an expanded clone; other rows omit it.

d_gene: NA; v_gene: TRBV28; abundance: NA; j_gene: TRBJ2-2; CDR3nt: TGTGCCAGGACGACAGGAGACACCGGGGAGCTGTTTTTT; CDR3aa: CARTTGDTGELFF
d_gene: TRBD1; v_gene: TRBV24-1; abundance: NA; j_gene: TRBJ1-5; CDR3nt: TGTGCCACCAGTGATTCACGGACAGGGGGGGGTGAGCCCCAGCATTTT; CDR3aa: CATSDSRTGGGEPQHF
d_gene: NA; v_gene: TRBV19; abundance: few; j_gene: TRBJ2-7; CDR3nt: TGTGCCAGTAGTATAAGTTTCGGACAGCTCTACGAGCAGTACTTC; CDR3aa: CASSISFGQLYEQYF
d_gene: NA; v_gene: TRBV5-6; abundance: NA; j_gene: TRBJ2-5; CDR3nt: TGTGCCAGCAGCACGGCTAGATACCCGGCGTTAGCCCAGTACTTC; CDR3aa: CASSTARYPALAQYF
d_gene: NA; v_gene: TRBV10-2; abundance: NA; j_gene: TRBJ1-6; CDR3nt: TGCGCCAGCAGCTCGGGACAATATAATTCACCCCTCCACTTT; CDR3aa: CASSSGQYNSPLHF
d_gene: NA; v_gene: TRBV6-1; abundance: once; j_gene: TRBJ2-3; CDR3nt: TGTGCCAGCAGTGAAGTGGGGACTCCCACAGATACGCAGTATTTT; CDR3aa: CASSEVGTPTDTQYF
d_gene: NA; v_gene: TRBV19; abundance: NA; j_gene: TRBJ2-2; CDR3nt: TGTGCCAGTAGTATCGGGACACCCTCGAACACCGGGGAGCTGTTTTTT; CDR3aa: CASSIGTPSNTGELFF
d_gene: TRBD1; v_gene: TRBV28; abundance: NA; j_gene: TRBJ1-2; CDR3nt: TGTGCCAGCAGTTCAGGGGGAAGCTATGGCTACACCTTC; CDR3aa: CASSSGGSYGYTF
d_gene: TRBD2; v_gene: TRBV14; abundance: NA; j_gene: TRBJ2-1; CDR3nt: TGTGCCAGCAGCCAAGAAGGAGAGGCGGGGGTAAATGAGCAGTTCTTC; CDR3aa: CASSQEGEAGVNEQFF
d_gene: TRBD1; v_gene: TRBV7-9; abundance: NA; j_gene: TRBJ1-1; CDR3nt: TGTGCCAGCAGCCCGGGGGACAGGGGGAACACTGAAGCTTTCTTT; CDR3aa: CASSPGDRGNTEAFF
d_gene: NA; v_gene: TRBV7-2; abundance: NA; j_gene: TRBJ1-2; CDR3nt: TGTGCCAGCAGCTTTCGACGGGACACAGTCTATGGCTACACCTTC; CDR3aa: CASSFRRDTVYGYTF
d_gene: TRBD1; v_gene: TRBV6-5; abundance: NA; j_gene: TRBJ1-1; CDR3nt: TGTGCCAGCAGTAGCTTGCAGGGGGCTGACACTGAAGCTTTCTTT; CDR3aa: CASSSLQGADTEAFF
d_gene: TRBD1; v_gene: TRBV5-5; abundance: NA; j_gene: TRBJ2-2; CDR3nt: TGTGCCAGCAGCTTGGGGGGACAGGGAGGCGCCGGGGAGCTGTTTTTT; CDR3aa: CASSLGGQGGAGELFF
d_gene: TRBD1; v_gene: TRBV7-3; abundance: NA; j_gene: TRBJ2-5; CDR3nt: TGTGCCAGCAGCCCAATTGGGGACAGGGGGACGGAGACCCAGTACTTC; CDR3aa: CASSPIGDRGTETQYF
d_gene: NA; v_gene: TRBV3-1/TRBV3-2; abundance: NA; j_gene: TRBJ2-5; CDR3nt: TGTGCCAGCAGCTATAGGGGGGGAGGAGAGACCCAGTACTTC; CDR3aa: CASSYRGGGETQYF
d_gene: TRBD1; v_gene: TRBV5-1; abundance: NA; j_gene: TRBJ1-1; CDR3nt: TGCGCCAGCAGCCTGGGGACAGGGGCAAACACTGAAGCTTTCTTT; CDR3aa: CASSLGTGANTEAFF
d_gene: TRBD1; v_gene: TRBV7-8; abundance: NA; j_gene: TRBJ2-7; CDR3nt: TGTGCCAGCAGCTTATCACAGGGGGCCTACGAGCAGTACTTC; CDR3aa: CASSLSQGAYEQYF
d_gene: NA; v_gene: TRBV12-3/TRBV12-4; abundance: once; j_gene: TRBJ2-1; CDR3nt: TGTGCCAGCAGCCCTTCGGGCAATGAGCAGTTCTTC; CDR3aa: CASSPSGNEQFF
d_gene: NA; v_gene: TRBV10-1; abundance: NA; j_gene: TRBJ1-2; CDR3nt: TGCGCCAGCAGTAACACCGGCGGGGGAGGCTACACCTTC; CDR3aa: CASSNTGGGGYTF
d_gene: NA; v_gene: TRBV2; abundance: NA; j_gene: TRBJ2-3; CDR3nt: TGTGCCAGCTTTGAGGGGGGGGTAAATACGCAGTATTTT; CDR3aa: CASFEGGVNTQYF
d_gene: TRBD2; v_gene: TRBV2; abundance: NA; j_gene: TRBJ2-7; CDR3nt: TGTGCCACCCGGAGGGGGGCCGGGACTAGCGGGGGAAGCTCCTACGAGCAGTACTTC; CDR3aa: CATRRGAGTSGGSSYEQYF
d_gene: NA; v_gene: TRBV5-1; abundance: NA; j_gene: TRBJ2-5; CDR3nt: TGCGCCAGCAGCCGCTCAAGGGTAGGGGCCCAAGAGACCCAGTACTTC; CDR3aa: CASSRSRVGAQETQYF
d_gene: TRBD1; v_gene: TRBV11-2; abundance: NA; j_gene: TRBJ2-1; CDR3nt: TGTGCCAGCAGGACAGGGGACCGATTTATCGATGAGCAGTTCTTC; CDR3aa: CASRTGDRFIDEQFF
d_gene: TRBD1; v_gene: TRBV2; abundance: NA; j_gene: TRBJ1-2; CDR3nt: TGTGCCGTACACGGGACAGGGGTGGGTGGCTACACCTTC; CDR3aa: CAVHGTGVGGYTF
d_gene: NA; v_gene: TRBV7-2; abundance: NA; j_gene: TRBJ1-6; CDR3nt: TGTGCCAGCAGCCTGGACAGTGGCCTTCAGGGTTCACCCCTCCACTTT; CDR3aa: CASSLDSGLQGSPLHF
d_gene: NA; v_gene: TRBV5-1; abundance: NA; j_gene: TRBJ1-3; CDR3nt: TGCGCCAGCAGCTCCGTCGGGGACTCTGGAAACACCATATATTTT; CDR3aa: CASSSVGDSGNTIYF
d_gene: TRBD1; v_gene: TRBV19; abundance: NA; j_gene: TRBJ1-5; CDR3nt: TGTGCCAGTAGTATGGGACAGGGGGGCAATCAGCCCCAGCATTTT; CDR3aa: CASSMGQGGNQPQHF
d_gene: TRBD1; v_gene: TRBV6-2/TRBV6-3; abundance: NA; j_gene: TRBJ2-7; CDR3nt: TGTGCCAGCAGTGGGGACAGGGGGCCCCCCCTATACGAGCAGTACTTC; CDR3aa: CASSGDRGPPLYEQYF
d_gene: TRBD1; v_gene: TRBV7-6; abundance: once; j_gene: TRBJ2-5; CDR3nt: TGTGCCTCGGGGGGACAGGGAACCCAAGAGACCCAGTACTTC; CDR3aa: CASGGQGTQETQYF
d_gene: NA; v_gene: TRBV4-2; abundance: NA; j_gene: TRBJ2-5; CDR3nt: TGTGCCAGCAGCCTATTCCTAGGAGGGGAGGAGACCCAGTACTTC; CDR3aa: CASSLFLGGEETQYF
d_gene: TRBD2; v_gene: TRBV7-9; abundance: NA; j_gene: TRBJ2-5; CDR3nt: TGTGCCAGCAGCTACCTTCAGGGCGGGGGGGAGACCCAGTACTTC; CDR3aa: CASSYLQGGGETQYF
d_gene: NA; v_gene: TRBV12-3/TRBV12-4; abundance: NA; j_gene: TRBJ1-6; CDR3nt: TGTGCCAGCACAACAGGGTATTCACCCCTCCACTTT; CDR3aa: CASTTGYSPLHF
d_gene: NA; v_gene: TRBV30; abundance: NA; j_gene: TRBJ1-2; CDR3nt: TGTGCCTGGAGCGGACAGTATCTGTCTGGCTACACCTTC; CDR3aa: CAWSGQYLSGYTF
d_gene: TRBD1; v_gene: TRBV27; abundance: few; j_gene: TRBJ2-1; CDR3nt: TGTGCCAGCAGTGTGGGACAGGGGAATGAGCAGTTCTTC; CDR3aa: CASSVGQGNEQFF
d_gene: TRBD2; v_gene: TRBV4-1; abundance: NA; j_gene: TRBJ2-7; CDR3nt: TGCGCCAGCAGCCAAGGGTCCAGCGGGGCCACCGAGCAGTACTTC; CDR3aa: CASSQGSSGATEQYF
d_gene: TRBD2; v_gene: TRBV10-2; abundance: few; j_gene: TRBJ2-7; CDR3nt: TGCGCCAGCACCCGGGGGGACTACGAGCAGTACTTC; CDR3aa: CASTRGDYEQYF
d_gene: TRBD2; v_gene: TRBV23-1; abundance: once; j_gene: TRBJ2-2; CDR3nt: TGCGCCAGCAGTCATCAGGTAGCGGGGGGCTCCGGGGAGCTGTTTTTT; CDR3aa: CASSHQVAGGSGELFF
d_gene: NA; v_gene: TRBV15; abundance: NA; j_gene: TRBJ2-5; CDR3nt: TGTGCCACCAGCAGAGATCCCGGGGTGGGAAAGACCCAGTACTTC; CDR3aa: CATSRDPGVGKTQYF
d_gene: NA; v_gene: TRBV12-3/TRBV12-4; abundance: NA; j_gene: TRBJ1-2; CDR3nt: TGTGCCAGCAGTTTTGGGCACCTCTATGGCTACACCTTC; CDR3aa: CASSFGHLYGYTF
d_gene: NA; v_gene: TRBV30; abundance: NA; j_gene: TRBJ2-3; CDR3nt: TGTGCCTACCGACAGGCCGCCACAGATACGCAGTATTTT; CDR3aa: CAYRQAATDTQYF
d_gene: NA; v_gene: TRBV5-1; abundance: NA; j_gene: TRBJ1-2; CDR3nt: TGCGCCAGCAGCTTGGCCCCTTCCTCGACAGGCGGTTATGGCTACACCTTC; CDR3aa: CASSLAPSSTGGYGYTF
d_gene: TRBD1; v_gene: TRBV4-1; abundance: few; j_gene: TRBJ1-5; CDR3nt: TGCGCCAGCAGCCAAACCAGGGGGAATCAGCCCCAGCATTTT; CDR3aa: CASSQTRGNQPQHF
d_gene: NA; v_gene: TRBV7-2; abundance: NA; j_gene: TRBJ2-7; CDR3nt: TGTGCCAGCAGCTTACTACAGTCCTACGAGCAGTACTTC; CDR3aa: CASSLLQSYEQYF
d_gene: NA; v_gene: TRBV4-3; abundance: NA; j_gene: TRBJ2-3; CDR3nt: TGCGCCAGCAGCCAAACGTTGCAGGGGGGTTCAGATACGCAGTATTTT; CDR3aa: CASSQTLQGGSDTQYF
d_gene: NA; v_gene: TRBV30; abundance: once; j_gene: TRBJ2-5; CDR3nt: TGTGCCCGGGGGTTAGGAGGGACCCAGTACTTC; CDR3aa: CARGLGGTQYF
d_gene: NA; v_gene: TRBV4-1; abundance: NA; j_gene: TRBJ1-4; CDR3nt: TGCGCCAGCAGCCGATCGACCGTGGACAGAACTAATGAAAAACTGTTTTTT; CDR3aa: CASSRSTVDRTNEKLFF
d_gene: NA; v_gene: TRBV24-1; abundance: once; j_gene: TRBJ1-2; CDR3nt: TGTGCCACCAGTGACTCCTACCCGTATGGCTACACCTTC; CDR3aa: CATSDSYPYGYTF
d_gene: TRBD2; v_gene: TRBV5-4; abundance: NA; j_gene: TRBJ2-7; CDR3nt: TGTGCCAGCAGCCCTTTAGCGGGGTCCTACGAGCAGTACTTC; CDR3aa: CASSPLAGSYEQYF
d_gene: NA; v_gene: TRBV2; abundance: NA; j_gene: TRBJ1-1; CDR3nt: TGTGCCATTGGGAGTGAAGCTTTCTTT; CDR3aa: CAIGSEAFF
d_gene: NA; v_gene: TRBV2; abundance: once; j_gene: TRBJ1-1; CDR3nt: TGTGCCAGCAGTGAAGGTAGGGGGGCTTTCTTT; CDR3aa: CASSEGRGAFF
d_gene: NA; v_gene: TRBV5-5; abundance: NA; j_gene: TRBJ1-3; CDR3nt: TGTGCCAGCAGCATCTGGACAGCCTTAAACTCTGGAAACACCATATATTTT; CDR3aa: CASSIWTALNSGNTIYF
d_gene: NA; v_gene: TRBV2; abundance: NA; j_gene: TRBJ1-5; CDR3nt: TGTGCCAGCAGTGAAGACCACTTACCCACCCGGGGTTTT; CDR3aa: CASSEDHLPTRGF